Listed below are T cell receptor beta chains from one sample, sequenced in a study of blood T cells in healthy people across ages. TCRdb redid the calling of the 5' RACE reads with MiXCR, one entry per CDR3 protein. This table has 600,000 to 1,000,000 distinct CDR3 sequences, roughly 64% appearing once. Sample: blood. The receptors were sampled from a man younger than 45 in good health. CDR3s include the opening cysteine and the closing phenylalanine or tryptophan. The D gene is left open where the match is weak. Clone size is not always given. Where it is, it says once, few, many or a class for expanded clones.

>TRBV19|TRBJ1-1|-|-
CASSYRDYTEAFF
TGTGCCAGTAGTTACAGGGATTACACTGAAGCTTTCTTT
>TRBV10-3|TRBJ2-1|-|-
CAHRGGPGNEQFF
TGTGCCCACCGTGGGGGCCCGGGAAATGAGCAGTTCTTC
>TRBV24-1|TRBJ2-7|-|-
CATSGRDKPYEQYF
TGTGCCACCAGTGGGAGGGACAAGCCCTACGAGCAGTACTTC
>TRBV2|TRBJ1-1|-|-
CASSVQDNTEAFF
TGTGCCAGCAGTGTTCAGGACAACACTGAAGCTTTCTTT
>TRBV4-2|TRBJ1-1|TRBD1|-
CASSRTGGEFSPEAFF
TGTGCCAGCAGCCGGACAGGGGGTGAGTTTTCACCTGAAGCTTTCTTT
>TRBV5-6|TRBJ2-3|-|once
CASRTLGKGRSTDTQYF
TGTGCCAGCAGGACCCTCGGTAAGGGGAGGAGCACAGATACGCAGTATTTT
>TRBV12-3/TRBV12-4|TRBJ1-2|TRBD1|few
CASRSGQLYGYTF
TGTGCCAGCAGATCGGGACAGCTTTATGGCTACACCTTC
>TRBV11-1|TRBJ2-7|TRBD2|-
CAGTPGLTLTYEQYF
TGTGCCGGCACCCCGGGACTAACTTTGACTTACGAGCAGTACTTC
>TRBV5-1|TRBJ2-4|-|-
CASSGGNIQYF
TGCGCCAGCAGCGGGGGAAACATTCAGTACTTC
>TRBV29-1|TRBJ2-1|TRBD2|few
CSARTSGSMYNEQFF
TGCAGCGCTAGGACTAGCGGGAGTATGTACAATGAGCAGTTCTTC
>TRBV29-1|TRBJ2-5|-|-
CSVDPRGSGYGGTQYF
TGCAGCGTTGATCCTCGGGGTAGCGGCTATGGGGGGACCCAGTACTTC
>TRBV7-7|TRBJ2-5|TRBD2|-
CASSRDSGGRDEQYF
TGTGCCAGCAGCCGAGATAGCGGGGGAAGGGATGAGCAGTACTTC
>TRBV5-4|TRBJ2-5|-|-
CASSSEGATQYF
TGTGCCAGCAGCTCCGAAGGGGCGACCCAGTACTTC
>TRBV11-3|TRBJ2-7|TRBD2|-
CASSLETSGSSTLYEQYF
TGTGCCAGCAGCTTAGAGACTAGCGGGAGTTCTACCCTCTACGAGCAGTACTTC
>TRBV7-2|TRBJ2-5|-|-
CASSSLIPETQYF
TGTGCCAGCAGCTCGCTCATACCGGAGACCCAGTACTTC
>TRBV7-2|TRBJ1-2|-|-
CASSYNTGSLNGYTF
TGTGCCAGCAGCTACAACACGGGAAGTTTGAATGGCTACACCTTC
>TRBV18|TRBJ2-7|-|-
CASSPLEGDEQYF
TGTGCCAGCTCACCCCTCGAGGGGGACGAGCAGTACTTC
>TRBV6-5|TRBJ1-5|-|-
CASSYREHQPQHF
TGTGCCAGCAGTTACAGGGAACATCAGCCCCAGCATTTT
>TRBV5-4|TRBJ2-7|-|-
CASSKNTGAYEQYF
TGTGCCAGCAGCAAAAACACGGGAGCCTACGAGCAGTACTTC